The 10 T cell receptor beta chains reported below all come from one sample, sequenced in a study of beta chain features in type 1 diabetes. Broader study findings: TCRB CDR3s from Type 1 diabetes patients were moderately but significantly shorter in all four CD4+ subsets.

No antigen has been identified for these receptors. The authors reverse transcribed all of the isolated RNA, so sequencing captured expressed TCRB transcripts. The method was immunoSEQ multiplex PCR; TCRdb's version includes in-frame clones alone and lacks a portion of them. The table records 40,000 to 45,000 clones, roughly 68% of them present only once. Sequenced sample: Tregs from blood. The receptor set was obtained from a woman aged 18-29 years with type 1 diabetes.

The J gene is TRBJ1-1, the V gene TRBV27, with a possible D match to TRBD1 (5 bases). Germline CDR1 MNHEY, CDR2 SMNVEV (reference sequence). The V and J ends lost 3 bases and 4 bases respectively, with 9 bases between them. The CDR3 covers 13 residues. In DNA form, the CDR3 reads TGTGCCAGCAGTTTGGCCGGGGGCACTGAAGCTTTCTTT. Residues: CASSLAGGTEAFF.

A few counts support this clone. For the CDR3, the DNA is TGCGCCAGCAGCCAAGAAATTGGGGCGGCATATGGCTACACCTTC. Protein sequence: CASSQEIGAAYGYTF. The chain employs TRBV4-1 and TRBJ1-2, with D possibly matching TRBD1 (5 bases). CDR1 is MGHRA, CDR2 YSYEKL, per germline. The CDR3 has 15 amino acids. Trimming cost V 0 bases and J 5 bases, with 13 bases left between them.

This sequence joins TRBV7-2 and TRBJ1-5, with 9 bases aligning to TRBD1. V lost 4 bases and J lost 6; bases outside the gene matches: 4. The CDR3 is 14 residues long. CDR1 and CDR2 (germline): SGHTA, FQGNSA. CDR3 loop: CASSSDRGSQPQHF. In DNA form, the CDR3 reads TGTGCCAGCAGCTCGGACAGGGGTTCTCAGCCCCAGCATTTT.

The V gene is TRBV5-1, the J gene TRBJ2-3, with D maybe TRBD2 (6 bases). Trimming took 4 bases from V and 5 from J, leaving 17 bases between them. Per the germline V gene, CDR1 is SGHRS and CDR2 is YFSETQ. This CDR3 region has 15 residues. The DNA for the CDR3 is TGCGCCAGCAGCCCCCCACTGCGGGGTGGAGATACGCAGTATTTT. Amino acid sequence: CASSPPLRGGDTQYF. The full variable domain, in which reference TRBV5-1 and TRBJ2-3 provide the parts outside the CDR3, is KAGVTQTPRYLIKTRGQQVTLSCSPISGHRSVSWYQQTPGQGLQFLFEYFSETQRNKGNFPGRFSGRQFSNSRSEMNVSTLELGDSALYLCASSPPLRGGDTQYFGPGTRLTVL.

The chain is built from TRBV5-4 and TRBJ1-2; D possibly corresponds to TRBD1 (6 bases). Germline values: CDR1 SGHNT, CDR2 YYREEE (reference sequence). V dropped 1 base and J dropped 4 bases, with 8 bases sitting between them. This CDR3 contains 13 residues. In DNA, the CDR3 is TGTGCCAGCAGCTTGAGGACAGCCTATGGCTACACCTTC. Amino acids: CASSLRTAYGYTF.

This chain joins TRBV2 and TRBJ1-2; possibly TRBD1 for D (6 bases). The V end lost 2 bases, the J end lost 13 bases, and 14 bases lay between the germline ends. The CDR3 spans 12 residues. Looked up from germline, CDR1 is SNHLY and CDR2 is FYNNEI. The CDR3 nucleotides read TGTGCCAGCAGTGAATGGGCAGGGGCCCTCACCTTC. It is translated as CASSEWAGALTF. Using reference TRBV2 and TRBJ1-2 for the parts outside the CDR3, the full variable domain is EPEVTQTPSHQVTQMGQEVILRCVPISNHLYFYWYRQILGQKVEFLVSFYNNEISEKSEIFDDQFSVERPDGSNFTLKIRSTKLEDSAMYFCASSEWAGALTFGSGTRLTVV.

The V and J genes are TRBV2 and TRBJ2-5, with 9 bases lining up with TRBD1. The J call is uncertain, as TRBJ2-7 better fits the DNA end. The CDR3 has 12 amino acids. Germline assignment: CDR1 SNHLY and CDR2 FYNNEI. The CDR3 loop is CASSGQGDEQYF. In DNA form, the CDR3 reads TGTGCCAGCAGTGGACAGGGGGACGAGCAGTACTTC.

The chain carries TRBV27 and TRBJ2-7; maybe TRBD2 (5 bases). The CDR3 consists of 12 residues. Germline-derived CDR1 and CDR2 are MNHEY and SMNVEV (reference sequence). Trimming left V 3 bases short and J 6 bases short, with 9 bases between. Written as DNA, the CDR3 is TGTGCCAGCAGTTTCGAGGGATCCGAGCAGTACTTC. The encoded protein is CASSFEGSEQYF.

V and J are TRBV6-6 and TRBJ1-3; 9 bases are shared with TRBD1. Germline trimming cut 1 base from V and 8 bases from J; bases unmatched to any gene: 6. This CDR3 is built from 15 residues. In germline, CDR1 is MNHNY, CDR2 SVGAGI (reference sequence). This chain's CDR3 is CASSYYFGQGYTIYF. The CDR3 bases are TGTGCCAGCAGTTACTATTTCGGACAGGGGTACACCATATATTTT.

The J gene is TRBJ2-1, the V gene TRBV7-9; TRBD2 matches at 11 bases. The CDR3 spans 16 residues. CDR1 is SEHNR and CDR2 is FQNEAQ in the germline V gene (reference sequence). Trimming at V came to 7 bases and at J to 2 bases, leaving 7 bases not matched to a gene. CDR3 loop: CASTTSGRYAYNEQFF. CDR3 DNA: TGTGCCAGCACCACTAGCGGGAGATACGCCTACAATGAGCAGTTCTTC.